This T cell receptor beta chain was captured by sequencing in a study of shared clonotypes between healthy human individuals. Study-level points and caveats: Donor clonotype sharing was expected to depend on sequencing depth.

This clone was detected ten times or more. Its specificity is unknown. Deep level was the assay's run setting. Unsorted PBMC DNA sequencing spanned ten immunoSEQ deep assay plates. Under the authors' procedure: Filtering differed, since immunoSEQ gave only junction sequences and no quality scores. Clones were sequenced by immunoSEQ multiplex PCR, and TCRdb holds only the in-frame ones, with some missing. V and J calls and clone size are those listed in that table; D and trimming were worked out from the DNA. There are 450,000 to 500,000 clones in the sample; 79% occur only once, and approximately 12% lies in the top ten. Sequenced: PBMCs. This sequence was found in a woman in her forties in good health. Some clones in this sample may be carry-over from other donors' samples.

Written as DNA, the CDR3 is TGTGCCAGCAGCCAGGGCAATGAGCAGTTCTTC. Its translation: CASSQGNEQFF. This sequence joins TRBV7-2 and TRBJ2-1; D is perhaps TRBD1 (5 bases). This CDR3 has 11 residues. V lost 5 bases to trimming and J lost 6 bases, with 5 bases between them. CDR1 is SGHTA and CDR2 is FQGNSA in the germline V gene.